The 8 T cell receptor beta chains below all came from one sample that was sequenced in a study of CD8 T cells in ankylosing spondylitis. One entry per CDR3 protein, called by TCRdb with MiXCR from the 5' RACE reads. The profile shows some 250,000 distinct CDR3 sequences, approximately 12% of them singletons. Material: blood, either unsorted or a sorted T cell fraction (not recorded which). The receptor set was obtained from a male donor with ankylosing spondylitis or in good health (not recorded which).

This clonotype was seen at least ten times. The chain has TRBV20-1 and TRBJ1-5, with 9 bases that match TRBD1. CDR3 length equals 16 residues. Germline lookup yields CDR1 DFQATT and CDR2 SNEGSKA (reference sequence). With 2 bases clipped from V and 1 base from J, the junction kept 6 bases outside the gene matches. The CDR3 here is CSARRQGGLSNQPQHF. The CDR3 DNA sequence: TGCAGTGCTAGAAGACAGGGGGGGCTAAGCAATCAGCCCCAGCATTTT.

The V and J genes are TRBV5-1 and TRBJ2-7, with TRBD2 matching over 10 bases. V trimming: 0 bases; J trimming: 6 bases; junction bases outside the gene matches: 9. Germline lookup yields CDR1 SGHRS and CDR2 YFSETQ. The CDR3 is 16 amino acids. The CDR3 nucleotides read TGCGCCAGCAGCTTGGATCCAGCGGGAGGGCCAGGCGAGCAGTACTTC. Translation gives CASSLDPAGGPGEQYF.

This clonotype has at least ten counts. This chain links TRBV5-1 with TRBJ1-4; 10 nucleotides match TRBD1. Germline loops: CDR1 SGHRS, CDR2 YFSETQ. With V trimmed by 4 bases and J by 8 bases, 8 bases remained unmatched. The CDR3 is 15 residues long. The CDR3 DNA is TGCGCCAGCAGCATGGATGGGACAGGGGTCGAAAAACTGTTTTTT. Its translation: CASSMDGTGVEKLFF.

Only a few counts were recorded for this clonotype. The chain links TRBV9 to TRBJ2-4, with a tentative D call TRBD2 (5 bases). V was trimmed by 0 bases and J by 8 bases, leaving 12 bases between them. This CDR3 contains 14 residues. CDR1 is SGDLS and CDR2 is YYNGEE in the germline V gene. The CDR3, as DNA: TGTGCCAGCAGCGTAGGATCTCCCGGGGACATTCAGTACTTC. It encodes CASSVGSPGDIQYF.

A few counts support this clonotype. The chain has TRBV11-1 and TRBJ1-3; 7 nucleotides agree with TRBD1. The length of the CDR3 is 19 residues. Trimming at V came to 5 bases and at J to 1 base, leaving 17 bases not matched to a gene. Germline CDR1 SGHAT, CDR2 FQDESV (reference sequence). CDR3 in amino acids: CASSATGAYDRGSGNTIYF. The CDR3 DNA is TGTGCCAGCAGCGCAACAGGGGCGTATGATAGAGGGTCTGGAAACACCATATATTTT.

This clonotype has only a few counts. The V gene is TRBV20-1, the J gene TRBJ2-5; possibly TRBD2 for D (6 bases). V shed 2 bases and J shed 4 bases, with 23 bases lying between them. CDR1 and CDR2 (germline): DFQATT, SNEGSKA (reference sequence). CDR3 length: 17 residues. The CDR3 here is CSARSPGVGGSGETQYF. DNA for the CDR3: TGCAGTGCTAGATCCCCCGGAGTAGGAGGGAGTGGAGAGACCCAGTACTTC.

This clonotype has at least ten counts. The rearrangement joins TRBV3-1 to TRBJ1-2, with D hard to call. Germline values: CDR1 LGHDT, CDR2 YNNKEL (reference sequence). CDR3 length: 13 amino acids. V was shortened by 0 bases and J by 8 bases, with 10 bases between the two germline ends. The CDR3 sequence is CASSQDLGRGYTF. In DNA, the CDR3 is TGTGCCAGCAGCCAAGATCTGGGTCGAGGCTACACCTTC.

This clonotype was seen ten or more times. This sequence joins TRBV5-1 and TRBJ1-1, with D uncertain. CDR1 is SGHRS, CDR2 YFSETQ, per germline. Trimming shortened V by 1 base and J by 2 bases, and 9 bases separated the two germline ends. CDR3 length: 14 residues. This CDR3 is CASSLTHINTEAFF. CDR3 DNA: TGCGCCAGCAGCTTGACGCATATTAACACTGAAGCTTTCTTT. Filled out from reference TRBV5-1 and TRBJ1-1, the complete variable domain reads KAGVTQTPRYLIKTRGQQVTLSCSPISGHRSVSWYQQTPGQGLQFLFEYFSETQRNKGNFPGRFSGRQFSNSRSEMNVSTLELGDSALYLCASSLTHINTEAFFGQGTRLTVV.